This T cell receptor beta chain was identified in a study of blood T cells in healthy people across ages. General study findings and limits: Diversity was estimated from one million T cells, and these estimates were considered underestimates. Relative to aged donors, long-lived donors carried more naive CD4+ cells and displayed higher diversity. With donor CMV status unknown, expanded clonotype changes were possibly confounded.

CDR1 and CDR2 from the germline V gene are LGHDT and YNNKEL (reference sequence). The V segment lost 2 bases and the J segment 4 bases; nucleotides outside the gene matches: 5. The CDR3 length is 16 residues. The authors ran a second PCR of about 7 to 11 cycles using a sample-barcoded 5' primer and a J-beta primer mix. TCRdb re-called the 5' RACE reads with MiXCR, one entry per CDR3 protein. The data show 1.2 million to 1.5 million distinct CDR3 sequences, roughly 59% seen once. On this clonotype itself: Its target is unknown.

Sequencing was done on a sample of blood. This sequence joins TRBV3-1 and TRBJ2-1, with 10 bases aligning to TRBD2. The source of this sequence is a man in his late teens or twenties in good health. The CDR3 nucleotides are TGTGCCAGCAGCCAATCCGGGACTAGCGAATACAATGAGCAGTTCTTC. It codes for CASSQSGTSEYNEQFF.